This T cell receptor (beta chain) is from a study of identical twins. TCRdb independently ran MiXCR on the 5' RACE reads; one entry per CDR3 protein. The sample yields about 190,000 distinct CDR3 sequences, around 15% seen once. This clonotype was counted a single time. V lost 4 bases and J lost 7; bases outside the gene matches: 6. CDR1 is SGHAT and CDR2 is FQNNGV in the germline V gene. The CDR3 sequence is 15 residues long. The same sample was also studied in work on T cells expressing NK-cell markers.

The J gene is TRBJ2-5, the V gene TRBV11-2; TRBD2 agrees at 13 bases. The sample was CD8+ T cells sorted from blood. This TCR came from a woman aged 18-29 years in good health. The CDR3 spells CASSSWTSGSGTQYF. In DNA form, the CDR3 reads TGTGCCAGCAGCTCCTGGACTAGCGGGAGCGGGACCCAGTACTTC.